This T cell receptor beta chain emerged from a study of siplizumab effects on memory and regulatory T cells. Coculture of mixed lymphocyte reaction cells was performed at 37°C for approximately six days. Remarks on this clone: No antigen is known for it.

The V segment lost 10 bases and the J segment 1 base; nucleotides outside the gene matches: 5. The CDR3 covers 13 residues. Per the germline V gene, CDR1 is MNHEY and CDR2 is SVGAGI. Measured with immunoSEQ multiplex PCR; TCRdb has only the in-frame clones, and not every one. The sample carries around 20,000 clones, 45% to 60% recorded once. The TCR sequence derives from a human donor in good health; the cells came from an allogeneic mixed lymphocyte reaction. The sequenced material came from CFSE-low (dividing) CD4+ T cells sorted from an allogeneic mixed lymphocyte reaction. The chain carries TRBV6-5 and TRBJ2-7; 9 bases line up with TRBD1. The CDR3 DNA reads TGTGCCACCTGCGGGACAGGGTCCTACGAGCAGTACTTC. It yields the protein CATCGTGSYEQYF.